This T cell receptor beta chain comes out of a study of PD-1 blockade in classical Hodgkin lymphoma. Relapses following autologous stem cell transplantation were seen in all patients, with brentuximab vedotin exposure varying. Complete response, partial response or progressive disease were the best responses. Measured with immunoSEQ multiplex PCR; TCRdb has only the in-frame clones, and not every one. The data show about 11,000 clones, 60% to 85% seen once. The CDR3 loop spans 15 amino acids. V dropped 5 bases and J dropped 0; count of bases not matched to a gene: 5. In germline, CDR1 is SGHVS, CDR2 FQNEAQ.

The receptor comes from a human donor with classical Hodgkin lymphoma. Specimen: peripheral blood mononuclear cells (PBMCs), collected at baseline. The chain uses TRBV7-8 and TRBJ2-3; 7 bases are shared with TRBD2. CDR3 loop: CASSPSGASTDTQYF. The DNA of the CDR3 is TGTGCCAGCAGCCCTAGCGGAGCTAGCACAGATACGCAGTATTTT.